These T cell receptor beta chains were read from a single sample in a study of blood T cell repertoires in COVID-19. Profiling relied on immunoSEQ multiplex PCR, and the TCRdb table lists in-frame clones only, not all of them. The sample includes roughly 57,000 clones, 60% to 85% of them seen just once. The sample consisted of peripheral blood. The source of these receptors is a man in his fifties or sixties with acute or convalescent COVID-19. Each CDR3 is given with its conserved first and last residue. A D gene is named only where the DNA matches it firmly. A clone size is listed for some rows: how often the clone was seen (once, few, many), or a class if it is expanded.

d_call	j_call	v_call	clone_size	cdr3_aa	cdr3_nt
NA	TRBJ2-2	TRBV9	NA	CASRLSNAGELFF	TGTGCCAGCCGACTTTCGAACGCCGGGGAGCTGTTTTTT
NA	TRBJ1-1	TRBV2	once	CASRGQGLYTEAFF	TGTGCCAGCAGGGGTCAGGGGCTCTACACTGAAGCTTTCTTT
TRBD1	TRBJ2-1	TRBV5-1	NA	CASKDRALYNEQFF	TGCGCCAGCAAGGACAGGGCCCTCTACAATGAGCAGTTCTTC
TRBD1	TRBJ2-7	TRBV28	NA	CATQGGTGGEQYF	TGTGCCACCCAGGGGGGGACAGGGGGCGAGCAGTACTTC
NA	TRBJ1-1	TRBV25-1	once	CASKDPPGKNTEAFF	TGTGCCAGCAAAGACCCACCGGGGAAGAACACTGAAGCTTTCTTT
NA	TRBJ2-1	TRBV13	NA	CASSLEQGFNEQFF	TGTGCCAGCAGCTTAGAGCAGGGGTTTAATGAGCAGTTCTTC
TRBD1	TRBJ2-5	TRBV7-2	NA	CASSPQTNRGEETQYF	TGTGCCAGCAGCCCCCAAACTAACAGGGGTGAAGAGACCCAGTACTTC
NA	TRBJ1-1	TRBV24-1	NA	CATSDLGLGGRYEAFF	TGTGCCACCAGTGATTTGGGCTTGGGTGGGCGATATGAAGCTTTCTTT
NA	TRBJ1-1	TRBV7-3	NA	CASSPQPSNTEAFF	TGTGCCAGCAGCCCACAGCCGTCGAACACTGAAGCTTTCTTT
NA	TRBJ2-5	TRBV7-8	NA	CASSSGGQGDETQYF	TGTGCCAGCAGCTCCGGGGGGCAGGGCGATGAGACCCAGTACTTC
NA	TRBJ1-5	TRBV5-6	NA	CASSPSGGWNQPQHF	TGTGCCAGCAGCCCCTCGGGAGGGTGGAATCAGCCCCAGCATTTT
TRBD2	TRBJ2-1	TRBV5-4	NA	CASSAGSAGGREQFF	TGTGCCAGCAGCGCTGGATCAGCGGGGGGTAGAGAGCAGTTCTTC
NA	TRBJ1-6	TRBV27	NA	CASSLSVGRGNSPLHF	TGTGCCAGCAGTTTATCGGTGGGGAGGGGGAACTCACCCCTCCACTTT
TRBD1	TRBJ1-2	TRBV19	NA	CASGNRDRGGHGYTF	TGTGCCAGTGGTAACCGGGACAGGGGAGGACATGGCTACACCTTC
TRBD1	TRBJ1-1	TRBV18	NA	CASSPGQEGTEAFF	TGTGCCAGCTCACCGGGACAGGAGGGCACTGAAGCTTTCTTT
NA	TRBJ1-4	TRBV5-1	NA	CASSQSPGTNEKLFF	TGCGCCAGCAGCCAATCCCCAGGGACTAATGAAAAACTGTTTTTT
NA	TRBJ2-5	TRBV5-1	NA	CASSVGTHQETQYF	TGCGCCAGCAGCGTCGGGACACACCAAGAGACCCAGTACTTC
NA	TRBJ1-2	TRBV5-5	NA	CASSLGTTGGADGYTF	TGTGCCAGCAGCTTAGGTACGACGGGAGGGGCGGATGGCTACACCTTC
NA	TRBJ1-1	TRBV29-1	NA	CSAVGNTEAFF	TGCAGCGCTGTCGGGAACACTGAAGCTTTCTTT
TRBD2	TRBJ2-5	TRBV14	NA	CASSQDPGRVGETQYF	TGTGCCAGCAGCCAAGATCCAGGGAGGGTAGGAGAGACCCAGTACTTC
NA	TRBJ1-1	TRBV18	NA	CASSRGLSTEAFF	TGTGCCAGCTCCCGAGGATTGAGCACTGAAGCTTTCTTT
TRBD2	TRBJ2-1	TRBV9	NA	CASSVDGGGSIYNEQFF	TGTGCCAGCAGCGTAGATGGCGGGGGGTCGATTTACAATGAGCAGTTCTTC
TRBD1	TRBJ1-2	TRBV6-5	NA	CASSYLQGDYTF	TGTGCCAGCAGTTACTTACAGGGGGACTACACCTTC
TRBD1	TRBJ1-1	TRBV7-3	NA	CASSTGQGITEAFF	TGTGCCAGCAGCACAGGACAGGGAATCACTGAAGCTTTCTTT
NA	TRBJ2-6	TRBV7-2	NA	CASGRGSRTSGANVLTF	TGTGCCAGTGGACGAGGGTCTCGAACCTCTGGGGCCAACGTCCTGACTTTC
NA	TRBJ2-5	TRBV15	NA	CASTRLDGSQETQYF	TGTGCCAGCACGAGGCTGGACGGGAGCCAAGAGACCCAGTACTTC
NA	TRBJ2-3	TRBV5-5	NA	CASSPGTGDTDTQYF	TGTGCCAGCAGCCCCGGGACGGGGGACACAGATACGCAGTATTTT
NA	TRBJ1-5	TRBV19	NA	CASRDIRGQPQHF	TGTGCCAGCCGGGACATTAGGGGCCAGCCCCAGCATTTT
TRBD1	TRBJ1-6	TRBV18	NA	CASSPPAGGNSPLHF	TGTGCCAGCTCACCACCGGCAGGGGGCAACTCACCCCTCCACTTT
TRBD1	TRBJ1-6	TRBV20-1	few	CSASEDRNNSPLHF	TGCAGTGCTAGTGAGGACAGGAATAATTCACCCCTCCACTTT
NA	TRBJ2-6	TRBV7-3	few	CASSLKDGRSSGANVLTF	TGTGCCAGCAGCTTAAAAGATGGCAGGTCCTCTGGGGCCAACGTCCTGACTTTC
NA	TRBJ2-2	TRBV28	NA	CASSLRKSRIVAGELFF	TGTGCCAGCAGTTTACGCAAATCGCGGATCGTCGCCGGGGAGCTGTTTTTT
TRBD1	TRBJ1-5	TRBV5-6	NA	CASSLAGTAPYYSNQPQHF	TGTGCCAGCAGCTTGGCAGGGACAGCGCCGTATTATAGCAATCAGCCCCAGCATTTT
NA	TRBJ1-3	TRBV4-2	NA	CASSQDREGDIYF	TGTGCCAGCAGCCAAGATAGGGAAGGGGATATATATTTT
NA	TRBJ2-3	TRBV7-9	NA	CASSSPHLAGDTQYF	TGTGCCAGCAGCTCACCCCATCTAGCAGGAGATACGCAGTATTTT